This is a list of T cell receptor beta chains from one sample in a study of Graves' ophthalmopathy and Graves' hyperthyroidism. MiXCR, run by TCRdb on the multiplex PCR reads, gives a single entry per CDR3 protein. The data hold roughly 1.1 million distinct CDR3 sequences, with roughly 35% observed a single time. Sequencing was performed on peripheral blood or thyroid tissue (not recorded which). All receptors derive from an adult man with Graves' hyperthyroidism. Each CDR3 is given with its conserved first and last residue. A D gene is named only where the DNA matches it firmly. The size entry is marked missing in some rows and otherwise reads once, few, many or a size class.

v_call	clone_size	j_call	d_call	cdr3_nt	cdr3_aa
TRBV6-5	many	TRBJ1-1	-	TGTGCCAGCAGTTACTCTGGCCGAGTCACTGAAGCTTTCTTT	CASSYSGRVTEAFF
TRBV11-2	few	TRBJ1-2	-	TGTGCCAGCAGCTTTGCGGCGGGTGGTGGCTACACCTTC	CASSFAAGGGYTF
TRBV20-1	few	TRBJ2-2	-	TGCAGTGGCAGGGAGGTGGGCGGGGCAAAGGAAAGGAACACCGGGGAGCTGTTTTTT	CSGREVGGAKERNTGELFF
TRBV30	-	TRBJ2-5	TRBD1	TGTGCCTGGAGTACGGGACAGGGGGCGAAAGAGACCCAGTACTTC	CAWSTGQGAKETQYF
TRBV7-2	many	TRBJ1-5	-	TGTGCCAGCAGCCAGTACCAGACTAGCAATCAGCCCCAGCATTTT	CASSQYQTSNQPQHF
TRBV12-3/TRBV12-4	-	TRBJ1-1	-	TGTGCTAGTGGGAGCAGGGTGACGAACACTGAAGCTTTCTTT	CASGSRVTNTEAFF
TRBV27	-	TRBJ1-1	TRBD1	TGTGCCAGCAGTTTATCTGGGGACAGCTTCATGACCACTGAAGCTTTCTTT	CASSLSGDSFMTTEAFF
TRBV12-3/TRBV12-4	many	TRBJ1-2	-	TGTGCCAGCAGTTTCGGCACCGCCCGAATCTACACCTTC	CASSFGTARIYTF
TRBV5-1	many	TRBJ2-2	TRBD1	TGCGCCAGCAGCCTGATGGGACAGGGGGCCGGGGAGCTGTTTTTT	CASSLMGQGAGELFF
TRBV12-3/TRBV12-4	-	TRBJ1-2	-	TGTGCCAGCAGTCAGAGCTATGGTACAAGTAACTATGGCTACACCTTC	CASSQSYGTSNYGYTF
TRBV24-1	-	TRBJ1-5	TRBD1	TGTGCCACCAGTGCCGGGACAGGGTCGGGCAATCAGCCCCAGCATTTT	CATSAGTGSGNQPQHF
TRBV7-2	few	TRBJ2-7	-	TGTGCCAGCAGCCTTCTAAGGGGGAGATCCTACGAGCAGTACTTC	CASSLLRGRSYEQYF
TRBV15	-	TRBJ1-4	-	TGTGCCACCAGCTCACGGGCCCGAATCCCCGAAAAACTGTTTTTT	CATSSRARIPEKLFF